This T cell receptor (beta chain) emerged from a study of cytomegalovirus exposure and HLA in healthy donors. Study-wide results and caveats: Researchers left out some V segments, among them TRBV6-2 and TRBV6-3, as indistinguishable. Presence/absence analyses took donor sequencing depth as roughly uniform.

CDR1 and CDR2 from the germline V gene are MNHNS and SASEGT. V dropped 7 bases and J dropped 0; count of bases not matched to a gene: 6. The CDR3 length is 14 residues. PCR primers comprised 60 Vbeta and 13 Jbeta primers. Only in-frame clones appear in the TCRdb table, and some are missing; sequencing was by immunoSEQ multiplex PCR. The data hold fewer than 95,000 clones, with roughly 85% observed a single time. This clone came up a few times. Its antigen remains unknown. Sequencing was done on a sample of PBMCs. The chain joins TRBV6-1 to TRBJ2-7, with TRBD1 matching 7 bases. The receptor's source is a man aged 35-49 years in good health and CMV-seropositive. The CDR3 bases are TGTGCCAGCATGCTGGGACAGAGCTCCTACGAGCAGTACTTC. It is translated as CASMLGQSSYEQYF.